The 19 T cell receptor beta chains below come from one sample, sequenced in a study of blood T cell repertoires in COVID-19. Clones were read by immunoSEQ multiplex PCR, and TCRdb kept only the in-frame ones, dropping some. The table has around 470,000 clones, 90% seen once; the top ten hold 0.6%. Sequenced sample: PBMCs or T cells enriched from blood (not recorded which). These receptors were obtained from a man aged 18-30 years who had recovered from COVID-19.

The chain uses TRBV5-4 and TRBJ2-7; 9 nucleotides match TRBD1. Germline V gene sequence: CDR1 SGHNT, CDR2 YYREEE (reference sequence). J was trimmed by 3 bases and V by 1 base; bases with no gene match: 11. The CDR3 length is 17 residues. The CDR3 DNA follows: TGTGCCAGCAGCTTGTTTCCCCCCCGGGACAGGGTCTACGAGCAGTACTTC. Amino acid sequence: CASSLFPPRDRVYEQYF.

This chain connects TRBV2 to TRBJ1-1, with D uncertain. CDR1 and CDR2 from the germline V gene are SNHLY and FYNNEI. The CDR3 loop spans 13 amino acids. V lost 6 bases and J lost 11, with 19 bases in between. CDR3 loop: CASSLMVLSRAFF. CDR3 nucleotides: TGTGCCAGCAGCCTGATGGTCCTCAGCAGGGCTTTCTTT.

This clone was counted once. The chain carries TRBV4-1 and TRBJ2-7; 8 nucleotides line up with TRBD1. CDR1 MGHRA and CDR2 YSYEKL come from the germline V gene. The trim removed 1 base at V and 3 bases at J, leaving 2 bases unmatched. The CDR3 loop spans 14 amino acids. CDR3 coding DNA: TGCGCCAGCAGCCAAGGACAGGGGTTCTACGAGCAGTACTTC. This codes for CASSQGQGFYEQYF.

The rearrangement links TRBV9 to TRBJ1-3; D gene unclear. Trimming removed 5 bases at V and 1 base at J, with 7 bases between. There are 13 residues in the CDR3. Germline V lookup: CDR1 SGDLS, CDR2 YYNGEE. CDR3 residues: CASSQYSGNTIYF. Written as DNA, the CDR3 is TGTGCCAGCAGTCAGTATTCTGGAAACACCATATATTTT. Together with reference TRBV9 and TRBJ1-3, the CDR3 gives the full variable domain: DSGVTQTPKHLITATGQRVTLRCSPRSGDLSVYWYQQSLDQGLQFLIQYYNGEERAKGNILERFSAQQFPDLHSELNLSSLELGDSALYFCASSQYSGNTIYFGEGSWLTVV.

With respect to this clone: Other DNA sequences in the same sample also yield this CDR3. The chain links TRBV28 to TRBJ1-2; D possibly corresponds to TRBD1 (5 bases). The germline V and J ends were trimmed by 6 bases and 2 bases, with 7 bases remaining between them. Germline V gene lookup returns CDR1 MDHEN and CDR2 SYDVKM. There are 12 residues in the CDR3. The CDR3 spells CASRQGNYGYTF. The CDR3 DNA reads TGTGCCAGCAGGCAGGGCAACTATGGCTACACCTTC.

The J gene is TRBJ1-1, the V gene TRBV7-9; D might be TRBD1 (5 bases). CDR1 is SEHNR, CDR2 FQNEAQ, per germline (reference sequence). The CDR3 has 14 residues. V lost 3 bases to trimming and J lost 5 bases, with 13 bases between them. CDR3 region: CASSLRDLGTEAFF. The CDR3 DNA reads as TGTGCCAGCAGCTTGAGGGACTTGGGGACTGAAGCTTTCTTT.

The chain recombines TRBV27 with TRBJ2-2, with 8 bases fitting TRBD1. Germline-derived CDR1 and CDR2 are MNHEY and SMNVEV (reference sequence). This CDR3 is 14 amino acids long. With 4 bases clipped from V and 7 bases from J, the junction kept 5 bases outside the gene matches. The CDR3 protein is CASSSGGFSGELFF. The CDR3 DNA reads as TGTGCCAGCAGTTCAGGGGGCTTTAGCGGGGAGCTGTTTTTT.

V usage is TRBV3-1 (or the pseudogene TRBV3-2) and J usage is TRBJ1-5; D possibly corresponds to TRBD1 (6 bases). The germline V gene has CDR1 LGHDT and CDR2 YNNKEL (reference sequence). The CDR3 spans 16 residues. The V gene lost 1 base and the J gene lost 8 bases, with 18 bases spanning the gap. This chain's CDR3 is CASSQGIRGAGEPQHF. In DNA, the CDR3 is TGTGCCAGCAGCCAAGGTATCCGGGGGGCAGGAGAGCCCCAGCATTTT.

The V gene is TRBV10-2, the J gene TRBJ1-1, with a weak D call TRBD1 (6 bases). V gave up 4 bases and J gave up 3 bases, with 15 bases separating them. Germline assignment: CDR1 WSHSY and CDR2 SAAADI. The CDR3 is 15 residues long. The CDR3 protein is CASSASSGAYTEAFF. The CDR3 DNA is TGCGCCAGCAGTGCTAGTTCAGGGGCATACACTGAAGCTTTCTTT.

The chain employs TRBV13 and TRBJ2-5; perhaps TRBD2 as D (5 bases). Trimming took off 3 bases at V and 5 bases at J, with 13 bases between the two ends. The CDR3 consists of 14 residues. Germline V lookup: CDR1 PRHDT, CDR2 FYEKMQ (reference sequence). For the CDR3, the DNA is TGTGCCAGCAGCTTGCCGGGGTCCGGCGAGACCCAGTACTTC. Protein sequence: CASSLPGSGETQYF.

In DNA form, the CDR3 reads TGTGCCAGCAGCCAAACCCCGGCAGGAACCTACGAGCAGTACTTC. Its protein is CASSQTPAGTYEQYF. This chain uses TRBV3-1 (or the pseudogene TRBV3-2) with TRBJ2-7; D is uncertain. The ends were cut back, 2 bases at V and 2 bases at J, with 13 bases in the middle. This CDR3 contains 15 residues. Looked up from germline, CDR1 is LGHDT and CDR2 is YNNKEL (reference sequence).

The J gene is TRBJ1-2, the V gene TRBV11-2, with D perhaps TRBD1 (5 bases). Germline V gene sequence: CDR1 SGHAT, CDR2 FQNNGV. V gave up 1 base and J gave up 3 bases, with 9 bases separating them. The CDR3 sequence is 14 residues long. The CDR3, as DNA: TGTGCCAGCAGCTTAGCAGTACAGGACTATGGCTACACCTTC. It yields the protein CASSLAVQDYGYTF.

The rearrangement links TRBV24-1 to TRBJ2-6; tentatively, D is TRBD1 (6 bases). Trimming stripped 3 bases from V and 2 bases from J, with 10 bases between. The CDR3 is 16 amino acids. Germline V gene sequence: CDR1 KGHDR, CDR2 SFDVKD. CDR3 sequence reads: CATSDIGGTGANVLTF. The CDR3 DNA sequence: TGTGCCACCAGTGATATAGGGGGAACTGGGGCCAACGTCCTGACTTTC.

The gene calls are TRBV28 and TRBJ1-2; D not resolved. The CDR3 runs to 15 residues. Trimming removed 5 bases from V and 5 bases from J, with 18 bases in between. The germline CDR1 and CDR2 sequences are MDHEN and SYDVKM. The CDR3 reads CASSPARGMYYGYTF. The CDR3 bases are TGTGCCAGCAGTCCGGCGAGAGGGATGTATTATGGCTACACCTTC.

J is TRBJ2-6 and V is TRBV5-1; unclear D gene. CDR1 is SGHRS, CDR2 YFSETQ, per germline. V lost 4 bases and J lost 1, with 6 bases in between. This CDR3 contains 14 residues. CDR3 protein: CASSGSSGANVLTF. The CDR3 region has the DNA TGCGCCAGCAGCGGCTCGTCTGGGGCCAACGTCCTGACTTTC.

The chain combines TRBV7-3 with TRBJ1-1, with D tentatively TRBD1 (6 bases). Per germline, CDR1 SGHTA and CDR2 FQGTGA. CDR3 length equals 14 residues. With 5 bases removed from V and 1 base from J, the gap between germline ends came to 11 bases. The CDR3 DNA follows: TGTGCCAGCAGCCCCTGGGGGCCGAACACTGAAGCTTTCTTT. Residues: CASSPWGPNTEAFF.

The chain carries TRBV6-5 and TRBJ1-5; the match to TRBD1 covers 7 bases. The CDR3 loop spans 15 amino acids. Trimming took 9 bases from V and 3 from J; bases not matched to a gene: 11. Germline V gives CDR1 MNHEY, CDR2 SVGAGI. The CDR3 nucleotides are TGTGCCAGTACCCGGGACAGAGGCTACAATCAGCCCCAGCATTTT. This codes for CASTRDRGYNQPQHF.

This clone was detected once. V gene TRBV30 combines with J gene TRBJ2-2; 8 bases are a match to TRBD1. The germline gives CDR1 GTSNPN, CDR2 SVGIG (reference sequence). This CDR3 is 15 amino acids long. Trimming took 3 bases from V and 6 from J; bases not matched to a gene: 9. In DNA, the CDR3 is TGTGCCTGGAGATTTGGACAGGGTCTTTCCGGGGAGCTGTTTTTT. Its translation: CAWRFGQGLSGELFF. Supplemented by reference TRBV30 and TRBJ2-2, the full variable domain reads SQTIHQWPATLVQPVGSPLSLECTVEGTSNPNLYWYRQAAGRGLQLLFYSVGIGQISSEVPQNLSASRPQDRQFILSSKKLLLSDSGFYLCAWRFGQGLSGELFFGEGSRLTVL.

The chain carries TRBV10-3 and TRBJ1-2, with 7 bases lining up with TRBD1. Per germline, CDR1 ENHRY and CDR2 SYGVKD. Unmatched junction bases numbered 10, after V lost 10 bases and J lost 2 bases. CDR3 length: 14 amino acids. The CDR3 nucleotides are TGTGCCAATAGCCGGGACAGCACCAACTATGGCTACACCTTC. Translating it yields CANSRDSTNYGYTF.